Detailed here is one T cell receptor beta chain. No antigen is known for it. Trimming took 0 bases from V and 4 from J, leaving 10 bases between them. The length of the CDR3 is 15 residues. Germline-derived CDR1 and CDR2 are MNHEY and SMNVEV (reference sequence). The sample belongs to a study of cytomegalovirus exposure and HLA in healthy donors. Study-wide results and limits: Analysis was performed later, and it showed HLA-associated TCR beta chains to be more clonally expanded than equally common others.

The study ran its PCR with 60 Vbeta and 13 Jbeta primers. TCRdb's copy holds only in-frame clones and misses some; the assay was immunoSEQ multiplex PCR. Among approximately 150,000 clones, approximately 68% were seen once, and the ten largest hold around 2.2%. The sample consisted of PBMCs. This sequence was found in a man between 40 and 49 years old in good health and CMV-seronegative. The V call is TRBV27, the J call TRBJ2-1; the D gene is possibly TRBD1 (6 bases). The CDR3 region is CASSLSRTAYNEQFF. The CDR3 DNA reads TGTGCCAGCAGTTTATCCCGGACAGCATACAATGAGCAGTTCTTC.